The next 24 T cell receptor beta chains were all read from a single sample in a study of OX40 agonist ivuxolimab in advanced cancers. The protocol was immunoSEQ multiplex PCR, while the TCRdb copy is restricted to in-frame clones and leaves out a portion. The top ten hold roughly 1% of the sample, which has 50,000 to 65,000 clones, 65% to 85% seen once. This sample comprised CD4+ or CD8+ T cells sorted from blood, obtained in a trial of the OX40 agonist ivuxolimab. These receptors were obtained from an adult with an advanced solid tumor such as melanoma, head and neck, liver or kidney cancer.

V and J are TRBV30 and TRBJ1-2; 7 bases align to TRBD1. Trimming took 4 bases from V and 2 from J; bases not matched to a gene: 4. This CDR3 spans 13 amino acids. Per the germline V gene, CDR1 is GTSNPN and CDR2 is SVGIG (reference sequence). The CDR3 loop reads CAWTQGRNYGYTF. CDR3 nucleotides: TGTGCCTGGACACAGGGGAGGAACTATGGCTACACCTTC.

This clone was observed a few times. The J gene is TRBJ1-1, the V gene TRBV6-6, with unresolved D. Trimming cost V 2 bases and J 1 base, with 5 bases left between them. CDR1 is MNHNY, CDR2 SVGAGI, per germline (reference sequence). The CDR3 spans 13 residues. The DNA for the CDR3 is TGTGCCAGCAGTTACGATAGGAACACTGAAGCTTTCTTT. Its protein product is CASSYDRNTEAFF.

CDR3 protein: CASSLAQGTTYNEQFF. The CDR3 nucleotides are TGTGCCAGCAGCTTAGCCCAGGGAACGACCTACAATGAGCAGTTCTTC. The chain links TRBV11-3 to TRBJ2-1; possible D gene TRBD1, 5 bases. Trimming removed 1 base at V and 2 bases at J, with 12 bases between. The CDR3 spans 16 residues. Germline V gene data show CDR1 as SGHNT and CDR2 as YENEEA.

This rearrangement joins TRBV7-2 to TRBJ1-4; 10 positions agree with TRBD1. The CDR3 loop spans 14 amino acids. Germline assignment: CDR1 SGHTA and CDR2 FQGNSA. V lost 3 bases to trimming and J lost 5 bases; unmatched junction nucleotides: 0. Here the CDR3 DNA reads TGTGCCAGCAGCTTGGGACAGGGGAATGAAAAACTGTTTTTT. It specifies CASSLGQGNEKLFF.

The chain couples TRBV5-1 to TRBJ1-3; possibly TRBD1 for D (6 bases). The germline V gene has CDR1 SGHRS and CDR2 YFSETQ. The length of the CDR3 is 17 residues. V lost 4 bases and J 0 bases, leaving 17 bases between the germline ends. CDR3 region: CASSATPGHLSGNTIYF. The DNA for the CDR3 is TGCGCCAGCAGCGCTACCCCGGGACACCTCTCTGGAAACACCATATATTTT.

This chain connects TRBV9 to TRBJ1-2; 9 bases fit TRBD1. Germline V gives CDR1 SGDLS, CDR2 YYNGEE. Trimming removed 4 bases from V and 0 bases from J; junction bases left unmatched: 13. The CDR3 sequence is 18 residues long. DNA for the CDR3: TGTGCCAGCAGCCCCGCCCCGGGACAGGGTTCATCTAACTATGGCTACACCTTC. Its protein product is CASSPAPGQGSSNYGYTF.

V usage is TRBV5-5 and J usage is TRBJ2-7, with D possibly TRBD2 on 5 matching bases. This CDR3 comprises 12 residues. Trimming stripped 4 bases from V and 9 bases from J, with 14 bases between. CDR1 is SGHKS and CDR2 is YYEKEE in the germline V gene (reference sequence). The CDR3 DNA follows: TGTGCCAGCAGCAGGACCGGACTGGGGCAGTACTTC. Translation gives CASSRTGLGQYF.

This clone was recorded only once. This chain uses TRBV6-8 with TRBJ2-6; D is uncertain. V shed 2 bases and J shed 0 bases, with 11 bases lying between them. The CDR3 contains 17 residues. Germline CDR1 is MNHGY and CDR2 is SAAAGT. CDR3 bases: TGTGCCAGCAGTTACAGGCAGGATTCCTCTGGGGCCAACGTCCTGACTTTC. As protein: CASSYRQDSSGANVLTF.

The V gene is TRBV29-1, the J gene TRBJ2-3; D gene uncertain. The CDR3 length is 14 residues. Germline V gene lookup returns CDR1 SQVTM and CDR2 ANQGSEA. The V end was cut by 6 bases, the J end by 1 base, with 14 bases between. The CDR3: CSVPSGFGTDTQYF. The CDR3 nucleotides are TGCAGCGTACCGTCCGGGTTTGGCACAGATACGCAGTATTTT.

The genes are TRBV29-1 and TRBJ1-3; no clear D. Germline CDR1 SQVTM, CDR2 ANQGSEA. CDR3 length equals 12 residues. Trimming took off 4 bases at V and 0 bases at J, with 4 bases between the two ends. This chain's CDR3 is CSVGPSGNTIYF. The CDR3 bases are TGCAGCGTTGGCCCCTCTGGAAACACCATATATTTT.

This chain connects TRBV7-2 to TRBJ2-7, with D perhaps TRBD1 (6 bases). The CDR3 spans 14 residues. V was pared by 5 bases and J by 2 bases, with 13 bases between. From germline, CDR1 is SGHTA and CDR2 FQGNSA. CDR3 in amino acids: CASSGSKGAYEQYF. The CDR3 nucleotides read TGTGCCAGCAGCGGCTCGAAGGGGGCCTACGAGCAGTACTTC.

The chain recombines TRBV9 with TRBJ2-5; D may match TRBD1 or TRBD2 (5 bases each). CDR3 length: 16 amino acids. V was pared by 2 bases and J by 2 bases, with 16 bases between. Looked up from germline, CDR1 is SGDLS and CDR2 is YYNGEE. Here the CDR3 DNA reads TGTGCCAGCAGCGTTTTAGGGAGAGGGGTTCAAGAGACCCAGTACTTC. Translation: CASSVLGRGVQETQYF. Full variable domain (rest looked up from reference TRBV9 and TRBJ2-5): DSGVTQTPKHLITATGQRVTLRCSPRSGDLSVYWYQQSLDQGLQFLIQYYNGEERAKGNILERFSAQQFPDLHSELNLSSLELGDSALYFCASSVLGRGVQETQYFGPGTRLLVL.

This chain connects TRBV9 to TRBJ1-1; D is possibly TRBD1 (5 bases). Trimming cost V 4 bases and J 0 bases, with 13 bases left between them. The CDR3 has 15 amino acids. CDR1 SGDLS and CDR2 YYNGEE come from the germline V gene. The CDR3 nucleotides read TGTGCCAGCAGCCCGATACTAGGGGTGAACACTGAAGCTTTCTTT. The encoded protein is CASSPILGVNTEAFF.

This sequence joins TRBV4-1 and TRBJ2-7; 9 bases are shared with TRBD1. Germline V gene lookup returns CDR1 MGHRA and CDR2 YSYEKL. The length of the CDR3 is 16 residues. After removal of 3 bases from V and 4 bases from J, the junction contained 10 bases not matched to a gene. CDR3 residues: CASSHVGQGKGYEQYF. As DNA, the CDR3 is TGCGCCAGCAGCCACGTTGGACAGGGGAAGGGATACGAGCAGTACTTC.

V is TRBV27 and J is TRBJ2-7, with D perhaps given as TRBD1 or TRBD2 (7 bases each). The CDR3 has 14 amino acids. Trimming took off 7 bases at V and 9 bases at J, with 22 bases between the two ends. Germline V gene data show CDR1 as MNHEY and CDR2 as SMNVEV (reference sequence). The CDR3 DNA sequence: TGTGCCAGCAAGGGAGGGGGCGGCCTGATGGGGCAGTACTTC. Amino acid sequence: CASKGGGGLMGQYF.

This clone has only a few counts. The CDR3 loop reads CASSLSPGLQHGYTF. Written as DNA, the CDR3 is TGTGCCAGCAGCTTAAGTCCGGGCTTACAGCATGGCTACACCTTC. The gene calls are TRBV5-6 and TRBJ1-2; no firm D call. This CDR3 is 15 amino acids long. Trimming left V 2 bases short and J 6 bases short, with 17 bases between. Germline V gene data show CDR1 as SGHDT and CDR2 as YYEEEE.

This clone was seen a handful of times. The chain uses TRBV6-4 and TRBJ1-6; D may be TRBD1 (5 bases). The CDR3 totals 14 residues. The germline V gene encodes CDR1 MRHNA and CDR2 SNTAGT. V lost 3 bases, J lost 5 bases, and 8 bases lay in between. The CDR3 spells CASSEGRNNSPLHF. The CDR3 region has the DNA TGTGCCAGCAGTGAGGGACGGAATAATTCACCCCTCCACTTT.

The V gene is TRBV30, the J gene TRBJ2-5; weak D call: TRBD2 (5 bases). Per germline, CDR1 GTSNPN and CDR2 SVGIG (reference sequence). Trimming took off 3 bases at V and 9 bases at J, with 11 bases between the two ends. The CDR3 spans 11 residues. The DNA for the CDR3 is TGTGCCTGGAGCCGCGAGGAGGCCCAGTACTTC. Translated: CAWSREEAQYF. Supplemented by reference TRBV30 and TRBJ2-5, the full variable domain reads SQTIHQWPATLVQPVGSPLSLECTVEGTSNPNLYWYRQAAGRGLQLLFYSVGIGQISSEVPQNLSASRPQDRQFILSSKKLLLSDSGFYLCAWSREEAQYFGPGTRLLVL.

The count of this clone is one. This chain connects TRBV19 to TRBJ2-5; weak D call: TRBD1 (7 bases). The germline V gene has CDR1 LNHDA and CDR2 SQIVND (reference sequence). This CDR3 has 12 amino acids. V was cut by 4 bases and J by 11 bases, with 14 bases left in between. CDR3 sequence: CASSTQGGEQYF. For the CDR3, the DNA is TGTGCCAGTAGTACCCAGGGGGGTGAGCAGTACTTC.

The V and J genes are TRBV9 and TRBJ1-4; perhaps TRBD1 as D (5 bases). Germline V gives CDR1 SGDLS, CDR2 YYNGEE. Trimming removed 4 bases from V and 1 base from J, with 11 bases in between. The CDR3 loop spans 15 amino acids. CDR3 sequence reads: CASSRQGRTNEKLFF. CDR3 DNA sequence: TGTGCCAGCAGCCGCCAGGGTCGAACTAATGAAAAACTGTTTTTT.

This sequence joins TRBV7-6 and TRBJ2-7; TRBD1 is a possible D gene (5 bases). V gave up 5 bases and J gave up 2 bases, with 10 bases separating them. Germline values: CDR1 SGHVS, CDR2 FNYEAQ. The CDR3 loop spans 13 amino acids. This CDR3 reads CASSPPDTYEQYF. CDR3 in DNA: TGTGCCAGCAGCCCTCCGGACACCTACGAGCAGTACTTC.

The rearrangement uses TRBV5-1 and TRBJ1-6; tentative D call: TRBD1 (6 bases). V was cut by 3 bases and J by 14 bases, with 15 bases left in between. The CDR3 runs to 13 residues. Germline V gives CDR1 SGHRS, CDR2 YFSETQ. Here the CDR3 DNA reads TGCGCCAGCAGCTCCGGTGGCCAGGGGACCCTCCACTTT. Translation gives CASSSGGQGTLHF. The full variable domain, its missing parts supplied by reference TRBV5-1 and TRBJ1-6, is KAGVTQTPRYLIKTRGQQVTLSCSPISGHRSVSWYQQTPGQGLQFLFEYFSETQRNKGNFPGRFSGRQFSNSRSEMNVSTLELGDSALYLCASSSGGQGTLHFGNGTRLTVT.

This clone was detected once. The CDR3 loop reads CASSPHGTGGGYTF. The CDR3 nucleotides read TGTGCCAGCAGTCCCCATGGGACAGGCGGCGGCTACACCTTC. This chain uses TRBV25-1 with TRBJ1-2; 8 bases line up with TRBD1. The CDR3 covers 14 residues. Germline V gene sequence: CDR1 MGHDK, CDR2 SYGVNS. V trimming: 5 bases; J trimming: 8 bases; junction bases outside the gene matches: 10.

This chain connects TRBV4-1 to TRBJ1-4; no clear D gene. CDR1 MGHRA and CDR2 YSYEKL come from the germline V gene. The CDR3 has 14 residues. The ends were cut back, 1 base at V and 8 bases at J, with 11 bases in the middle. CDR3: CASSQGGLGEKLFF. The DNA of the CDR3 is TGCGCCAGCAGCCAAGGCGGGTTAGGAGAAAAACTGTTTTTT.